Described below is a single TCR beta chain sequence and its context. The target antigen is unknown. The CDR3 loop spans 15 amino acids. J was trimmed by 4 bases and V by 6 bases; bases with no gene match: 9. From germline, CDR1 is MNHNS and CDR2 SASEGT. These data belong to a study of cytomegalovirus exposure and HLA in healthy donors. Study results and caveats: Per published accounts, TCR beta sequences correctly predicted the HLA-A and HLA-B alleles of most subjects. The study carried out a later analysis of TCR beta sequences. It associated 15,000 to 20,000 of them with specific HLA alleles at a false discovery rate of 0.05.

It was with 60 Vbeta and 13 Jbeta primers that the PCR ran. Repertoires were generated with immunoSEQ multiplex PCR, while TCRdb's copy carries only in-frame clones and drops some. The table includes some 180,000 clones, 60% to 85% detected once. The sequencing sample was made of PBMCs. This sequence was found in a male donor in good health and CMV-seronegative. The chain has TRBV6-1 and TRBJ2-3; 8 nucleotides line up with TRBD1. The CDR3 sequence: CASRGGQAGADTQYF. The CDR3 bases are TGTGCCAGCAGAGGGGGACAGGCAGGGGCAGATACGCAGTATTTT.